A single sample is the source of the 32 T cell receptor beta chains below, sequenced in a study of read filtering for tumor transcriptome and immune sequencing. Molecular barcoded adaptors covering alpha/delta and beta/gamma chains were used on 400 ng RNA. One entry per CDR3 protein results from TCRdb running MiXCR on the reads. Of 40,000 or so distinct CDR3 sequences in the sample, approximately 10% are singletons; the top ten hold around 34%. The sequencing input was a population of CD138-negative cells sorted from bone marrow. These receptors originate from a donor at least 40 years old with multiple myeloma.

The sample holds a few counts of this clonotype. V usage is TRBV5-4 and J usage is TRBJ2-7; D is perhaps TRBD1 (6 bases). CDR1 and CDR2 from the germline V gene are SGHNT and YYREEE (reference sequence). The CDR3 runs 15 residues. With 2 bases removed from V and 6 bases from J, the gap between germline ends came to 18 bases. The CDR3 DNA reads as TGTGCCAGCAGCTTACAACAGGGCGTCAGGGTCGAGCAGTACTTC. It encodes CASSLQQGVRVEQYF.

This clonotype was seen at least ten times. The V call is TRBV12-3 or TRBV12-4, the J call TRBJ2-2; a weak D match, TRBD1 (5 bases). V lost 7 bases to trimming and J lost 7 bases, with 13 bases between them. The CDR3 length is 13 residues. CDR3 in amino acids: CASKGFSGGELFF. As DNA, the CDR3 is TGTGCCAGCAAGGGGTTCAGTGGCGGGGAGCTGTTTTTT.

This clonotype was picked up many times. This rearrangement joins TRBV5-6 to TRBJ2-1, with D uncertain. The V end lost 4 bases, the J end lost 4 bases, and 9 bases lay between the germline ends. Germline assignment: CDR1 SGHDT and CDR2 YYEEEE. The CDR3 extends over 13 amino acids. CDR3 sequence: CASSPDGYNEQFF. In nucleotides, the CDR3 is TGTGCCAGCAGCCCGGACGGGTACAATGAGCAGTTCTTC.

This clonotype was recorded at least ten times. V usage is TRBV12-3 or TRBV12-4 and J usage is TRBJ1-5, with a tentative D call TRBD1 (5 bases). Trimming took 6 bases from V and 0 from J, leaving 21 bases between them. The CDR3 consists of 18 residues. The CDR3 nucleotides are TGTGCCAGCAGCCCTTCTACGACAGCGGGGTATAGCAATCAGCCCCAGCATTTT. Translated: CASSPSTTAGYSNQPQHF.

The table lists this clonotype with many counts. The chain carries TRBV5-5 and TRBJ1-1, with a weak D call TRBD1 (5 bases). The germline V gene has CDR1 SGHKS and CDR2 YYEKEE (reference sequence). V gave up 4 bases and J gave up 3 bases, with 22 bases separating them. This CDR3 is built from 17 residues. This CDR3 is CASSVVGTQPWDTEAFF. The CDR3 coding sequence is TGTGCCAGCAGCGTCGTGGGGACGCAGCCATGGGACACTGAAGCTTTCTTT.

The table lists this clonotype with many counts. The CDR3 region is CASHQDRFVYGYTF. Written as DNA, the CDR3 is TGTGCCAGCCATCAGGACAGATTCGTCTATGGCTACACCTTC. This chain links TRBV28 with TRBJ1-2; maybe TRBD1 (6 bases). Germline V CDR1 and CDR2: MDHEN, SYDVKM. The CDR3 covers 14 residues. V gave up 8 bases and J gave up 4 bases, with 17 bases separating them.

This clonotype has ten or more counts. The chain joins TRBV28 to TRBJ2-3; no clear D gene. CDR1 is MDHEN and CDR2 is SYDVKM in the germline V gene. The CDR3 is 12 residues long. V lost 2 bases, J lost 5 bases, and 5 bases lay in between. The CDR3 is CASSLEEDTQYF. CDR3 nucleotide sequence: TGTGCCAGCAGTTTAGAAGAAGATACGCAGTATTTT.

This clonotype appeared many times. The chain employs TRBV10-3 and TRBJ1-2; 11 nucleotides line up with TRBD1. This CDR3 has 13 residues. Unmatched junction bases numbered 4, after V lost 7 bases and J lost 6 bases. The germline gives CDR1 ENHRY, CDR2 SYGVKD. This chain's CDR3 is CAITRTGGHGYTF. The CDR3 nucleotides read TGTGCCATCACCCGGACAGGGGGCCATGGCTACACCTTC.

This clonotype was detected a few times. V usage is TRBV19 and J usage is TRBJ2-5; D call uncertain. The CDR3 totals 13 residues. Trimming left V 5 bases short and J 1 base short, with 8 bases between. CDR1 is LNHDA and CDR2 is SQIVND in the germline V gene (reference sequence). The CDR3 here is CASSGSVQETQYF. The CDR3 nucleotides read TGTGCCAGTAGTGGGTCGGTCCAAGAGACCCAGTACTTC. Full variable domain (missing parts from reference TRBV19 and TRBJ2-5): DGGITQSPKYLFRKEGQNVTLSCEQNLNHDAMYWYRQDPGQGLRLIYYSQIVNDFQKGDIAEGYSVSREKKESFPLTVTSAQKNPTAFYLCASSGSVQETQYFGPGTRLLVL.

On this clonotype itself: A read error likely explains this, since a far larger clone differs by one base. The chain joins TRBV7-2 to TRBJ1-4, with D possibly being TRBD1 (6 bases). CDR1 is SGHTA and CDR2 is FQGNSA in the germline V gene. This CDR3 has 15 amino acids. In DNA, the CDR3 is TGTGCCAGCAGCCCCCCAACAGGGTTCAATGAAAAACTGCTTTTT. Its protein is CASSPPTGFNEKLLF.

For this clonotype: Given the absence of the conserved phenylalanine or tryptophan at the CDR3 end, a read error is likely. No DNA is shown, since the ends of the CDR3 on it are uncertain; the CDR3 is the one TCRdb lists. The chain joins TRBV7-9 to TRBJ1-6; TRBD1, the table's D call, lacks a check against the DNA. The CDR3 numbers 14 amino acids, ends counted. In germline, CDR1 is SEHNR, CDR2 FQNEAQ (reference sequence). The CDR3 loop is CASSLQGVGSPRHL.

This clonotype was detected many times. The chain combines TRBV11-3 with TRBJ2-7, with a tentative D call TRBD2 (5 bases). V was clipped by 5 bases and J by 5 bases, with 7 bases between them. CDR1 SGHNT and CDR2 YENEEA come from the germline V gene. The CDR3 covers 11 residues. The DNA of the CDR3 is TGTGCCAGCAGCCCGGGAAACGAGCAGTACTTC. This sequence encodes CASSPGNEQYF.

This clonotype was seen many times. The gene calls are TRBV24-1 and TRBJ1-5; D remains ambiguous. Per the germline V gene, CDR1 is KGHDR and CDR2 is SFDVKD. This CDR3 region has 12 residues. The ends were cut back, 6 bases at V and 4 bases at J, with 6 bases in the middle. The chain's CDR3 is CATSSKNQPQHF. CDR3 coding DNA: TGTGCCACCAGTTCAAAGAATCAGCCCCAGCATTTT.

As to this clonotype: With a much larger clone just one base away, this may be a read error. This chain joins TRBV5-1 and TRBJ2-1, with D unresolved. Germline V CDR1 and CDR2: SGHRS, YFSETQ. This CDR3 is built from 13 residues. The DNA of the CDR3 is TGCGCCAGCAGCTATGGAACTCTCAATGGGCAGTTCTTC. It specifies CASSYGTLNGQFF.

This clonotype was recorded only once. This is likely an artifact of a read error, given a far larger clone one base away. The V and J genes are TRBV6-1 and TRBJ2-1; 7 bases are a match to TRBD1. Germline CDR1 is MNHNS and CDR2 is SASEGT. The length of the CDR3 is 15 residues. The junction had 10 bases not matched to a gene; V was cut back by 4 bases and J by 7 bases. Here the CDR3 DNA reads TGTGCCAGCAGTGTTGCCGGGACAGCTTATAATGAGCAGTTCTTC. The encoded protein is CASSVAGTAYNEQFF.

The chain carries TRBV20-1 and TRBJ2-2, with D unclear. Germline CDR1 and CDR2: DFQATT and SNEGSKA (reference sequence). The CDR3 loop spans 12 amino acids. V gave up 3 bases and J gave up 7 bases, with 9 bases separating them. For the CDR3, the DNA is TGCAGTGCTAGTCTTTGGGACGGGGAGCTGTTTTTT. It codes for CSASLWDGELFF.

This clonotype was seen at least ten times. The V call is TRBV12-5, the J call TRBJ2-1; D is undetermined. This CDR3 is built from 14 residues. Trimming shortened V by 3 bases and J by 5 bases, and 11 bases separated the two germline ends. CDR1 is LGHNT, CDR2 FRNRAP, per germline. The CDR3 region has the DNA TGTGCTAGTGGTTTTTTCCCCCCCCACAATGAGCAGTTCTTC. Translating it yields CASGFFPPHNEQFF.

With respect to this clonotype: The missing conserved phenylalanine or tryptophan at the end of this CDR3 makes a read error likely. The V call is TRBV20-1, the J call TRBJ2-6; no clear D. The germline CDR1 and CDR2 sequences are DFQATT and SNEGSKA (reference sequence). The V gene lost 2 bases and the J gene lost 2 bases, with 13 bases spanning the gap. The CDR3 is 16 amino acids. The CDR3 spells CSARKTPGPGANVLTY. Written as DNA, the CDR3 is TGCAGTGCTAGAAAGACCCCAGGTCCTGGGGCCAACGTCCTGACTTAC.

This clonotype was observed many times. The chain combines TRBV10-3 with TRBJ2-3; 7 positions match TRBD2. CDR1 and CDR2 from the germline V gene are ENHRY and SYGVKD. With V trimmed by 4 bases and J by 0 bases, 4 bases remained unmatched. The CDR3 contains 15 residues. CDR3 residues: CAISAAGTSTDTQYF. The CDR3 DNA sequence: TGTGCCATCAGTGCAGCGGGGACTAGCACAGATACGCAGTATTTT.

The sample holds many counts of this clonotype. CDR3 DNA sequence: TGTGCCACTAGGGACAGGCGCGAGACCCAGTACTTC. Translating gives CATRDRRETQYF. The V and J genes are TRBV3-1 and TRBJ2-5; 8 nucleotides match TRBD1. The CDR3 runs to 12 residues. V lost 10 bases, J lost 5 bases, and 6 bases stayed unmatched. Germline V gene data show CDR1 as LGHDT and CDR2 as YNNKEL (reference sequence).

In its sample, this clonotype was seen many times. The chain recombines TRBV20-1 with TRBJ1-1, with TRBD1 matching 7 bases. The CDR3 has 16 residues. Per germline, CDR1 DFQATT and CDR2 SNEGSKA (reference sequence). Germline trimming cut 5 bases from V and 3 bases from J; bases unmatched to any gene: 15. The CDR3 protein is CSAAGRDSRTDTEAFF. The CDR3 nucleotides read TGCAGTGCTGCCGGACGGGACAGTAGGACCGACACTGAAGCTTTCTTT.

This chain joins TRBV20-1 and TRBJ2-7, with D possibly TRBD2 on 6 matching bases. The germline gives CDR1 DFQATT, CDR2 SNEGSKA (reference sequence). CDR3 length: 12 amino acids. Trimming took off 1 base at V and 5 bases at J, with 9 bases between the two ends. In DNA form, the CDR3 reads TGCAGTGCTAGAGGGGAGCGGGACGAGCAGTACTTC. Amino acid sequence: CSARGERDEQYF.

This clonotype was recorded many times. The V call is TRBV5-5, the J call TRBJ2-7, with 8 bases fitting TRBD2. Losses at the gene ends were 5 bases for V and 2 bases for J; bases not matched to a gene: 9. Per germline, CDR1 SGHKS and CDR2 YYEKEE (reference sequence). The CDR3 length is 15 residues. The CDR3 loop is CASSRAGGSAYEQYF. CDR3 nucleotide sequence: TGTGCCAGCAGTCGCGCGGGGGGTTCGGCCTACGAGCAGTACTTC. Full variable domain (remainder filled in from reference TRBV5-5 and TRBJ2-7): DAGVTQSPTHLIKTRGQQVTLRCSPISGHKSVSWYQQVLGQGPQFIFQYYEKEERGRGNFPDRFSARQFPNYSSELNVNALLLGDSALYLCASSRAGGSAYEQYFGPGTRLTVT.

This clonotype showed up just a few times. The chain combines TRBV6-6 with TRBJ1-5; 10 positions agree with TRBD1. V shed 7 bases, J shed 4 bases, and the junction held 10 bases outside the gene matches. The germline CDR1 and CDR2 sequences are MNHNY and SVGAGI (reference sequence). The CDR3 runs to 16 residues. The CDR3 reads CASNTADRGGNQPQHF. The DNA of the CDR3 is TGTGCCAGCAACACGGCGGACAGGGGGGGGAATCAGCCCCAGCATTTT.

This clonotype has at least ten counts. The V call is TRBV12-3 or TRBV12-4, the J call TRBJ1-2; 9 positions match TRBD1. CDR3 length equals 13 residues. The ends lost 6 bases at V and 6 bases at J; junction bases unmatched: 5. CDR3 nucleotide sequence: TGTGCCAGCAGGCCCTGGACAGGGGATGGCTACACCTTC. It translates to CASRPWTGDGYTF.

This clonotype was counted ten times or more. The chain carries TRBV20-1 and TRBJ1-2, with 10 nucleotides matching TRBD1. After removal of 6 bases from V and 3 bases from J, the junction contained 13 bases not matched to a gene. From germline, CDR1 is DFQATT and CDR2 SNEGSKA (reference sequence). The CDR3 sequence is 16 residues long. The CDR3 DNA reads TGCAGTGCCAACGACAGGGGGCGAACCCTTGACTATGGCTACACCTTC. It specifies CSANDRGRTLDYGYTF.

This clonotype was found many times. The rearrangement links TRBV5-1 to TRBJ2-7; D unresolved. Germline V gene data show CDR1 as SGHRS and CDR2 as YFSETQ. The length of the CDR3 is 15 residues. Trimming pared 4 bases from V and 6 bases from J, leaving 20 bases between. In DNA form, the CDR3 reads TGCGCCAGCAGCCCCTTTGAGCCACTATCGGGCGAGCAGTACTTC. Encoded protein: CASSPFEPLSGEQYF.

This clonotype was counted ten times or more. The rearrangement links TRBV20-1 to TRBJ2-1; D possibly uses TRBD1 or TRBD2 (5 bases each). The CDR3 consists of 11 residues. The germline V gene has CDR1 DFQATT and CDR2 SNEGSKA (reference sequence). The germline V and J ends were trimmed by 7 bases and 2 bases, with 6 bases remaining between them. The CDR3 sequence is CSGGTYNEQFF. In nucleotides, the CDR3 is TGCAGTGGGGGGACCTACAATGAGCAGTTCTTC.

This clonotype occurred many times. CDR3 sequence: CSAPHTGHQETQYF. The CDR3 DNA reads TGCAGTGCTCCACACACGGGGCATCAAGAGACCCAGTACTTC. J is TRBJ2-5 and V is TRBV20-1, with D perhaps TRBD1 or TRBD2 (5 bases each). V was trimmed by 5 bases and J by 2 bases, leaving 15 bases between them. CDR3 length: 14 amino acids. Germline V gene data show CDR1 as DFQATT and CDR2 as SNEGSKA (reference sequence).

In this sample, this clonotype turned up many times. V gene TRBV27 combines with J gene TRBJ1-2, with TRBD1 matching over 7 bases. Trimming took 4 bases from V and 4 from J; bases not matched to a gene: 12. CDR1 MNHEY and CDR2 SMNVEV come from the germline V gene (reference sequence). This CDR3 has 16 residues. CDR3 region: CASSSKQGTGVYGYTF. The CDR3 bases are TGTGCCAGCAGTTCGAAACAGGGGACTGGGGTCTATGGCTACACCTTC.

This clonotype was observed many times. The rearrangement joins TRBV6-1 to TRBJ2-1; D may be TRBD2 (6 bases). Deletions cut 2 bases from V and 12 bases from J, with 11 bases between. Germline V gene lookup returns CDR1 MNHNS and CDR2 SASEGT. The CDR3 contains 12 residues. This CDR3 is CASSELEGAQFF. DNA for the CDR3: TGTGCCAGCAGTGAATTGGAGGGTGCGCAGTTCTTC.

This clonotype was counted many times. The V and J genes are TRBV7-2 and TRBJ2-1, with D possibly TRBD2 on 5 matching bases. Looked up from germline, CDR1 is SGHTA and CDR2 is FQGNSA. The CDR3 loop spans 11 amino acids. V shed 4 bases and J shed 12 bases, with 10 bases lying between them. The CDR3 here is CASSSGLRQFF. In DNA form, the CDR3 reads TGTGCCAGCAGCTCCGGACTCCGGCAGTTCTTC.